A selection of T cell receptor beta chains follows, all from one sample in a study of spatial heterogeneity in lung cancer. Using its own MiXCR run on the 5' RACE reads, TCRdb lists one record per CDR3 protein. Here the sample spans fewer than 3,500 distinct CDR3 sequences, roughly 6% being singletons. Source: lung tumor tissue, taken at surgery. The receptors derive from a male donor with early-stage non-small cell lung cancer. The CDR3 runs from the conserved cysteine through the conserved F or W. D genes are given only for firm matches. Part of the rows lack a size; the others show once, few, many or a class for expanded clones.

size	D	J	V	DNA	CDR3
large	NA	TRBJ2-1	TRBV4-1	TGCGCCAGCAGCCAGGTTTCTGAGGATGAGCAGTTCTTC	CASSQVSEDEQFF
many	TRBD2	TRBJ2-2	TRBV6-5	TGTGCCAGCAGCCCCCTTGGACTAGCGGGGGTCCTCACCGGGGAGCTGTTTTTT	CASSPLGLAGVLTGELFF
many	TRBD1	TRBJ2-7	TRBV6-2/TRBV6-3	TGTGCCAGCACCTCAAACAGGGGCCTCGAGCAGTACTTC	CASTSNRGLEQYF
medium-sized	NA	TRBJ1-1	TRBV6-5	TGTGCCAGCAGGGACCCGGGGGCGTGGACTGAAGCTTTCTTT	CASRDPGAWTEAFF
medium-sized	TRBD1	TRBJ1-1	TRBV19	TGTGCCAGTAGTATGGCCTCGGCGACAGGGGGCGTGAACATGAACACTGAAGCTTTCTTT	CASSMASATGGVNMNTEAFF
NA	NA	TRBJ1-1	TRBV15	TGTGCCACCAGCTTCTCCCGGTCTTCTGAAGCTTTCTTT	CATSFSRSSEAFF
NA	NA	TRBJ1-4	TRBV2	TGTGCCAGCGGGAGGGGAGCGAGGGAAAAACCGTTTTTT	CASGRGAREKPFF
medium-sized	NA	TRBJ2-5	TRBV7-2	TGTGCCAGCAGCTTAGGCACTTCAGAGACCCAGTACTTC	CASSLGTSETQYF
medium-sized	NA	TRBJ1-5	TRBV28	TGTGCCAGCAGAACAGACTGGAATAGCAATCAGCCCCAGCATTTT	CASRTDWNSNQPQHF
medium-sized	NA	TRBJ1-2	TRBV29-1	TGCAGCTCGCTCCGGGACTCTTTTGGCTACACCTTC	CSSLRDSFGYTF
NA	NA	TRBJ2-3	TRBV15	TGTGCCACCAGCAGAACACGCAATCTAGATACGCAGTATTTT	CATSRTRNLDTQYF
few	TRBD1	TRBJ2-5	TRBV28	TGTGCCAGCAGTTTAAATGGGCTGGGCAGGGGGCAAGAGACCCAGTACTTC	CASSLNGLGRGQETQYF
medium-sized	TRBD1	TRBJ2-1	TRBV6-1	TGTGCCAGCAGTGGACAGGGGCGGAATTACAATGAGCAGTTCTTC	CASSGQGRNYNEQFF
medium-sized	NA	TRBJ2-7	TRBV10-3	TGTGCCATCAGTGGGAACCAGGGGCCGTCCTACGAGCAGTACTTC	CAISGNQGPSYEQYF
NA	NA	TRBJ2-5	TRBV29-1	TGCAGCGTTGAACGGATGTGGGAGGAGGAGGAGACCCAGTACTTC	CSVERMWEEEETQYF
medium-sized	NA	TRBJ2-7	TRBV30	TGTGCCTGGACCCTCGGACCCTACGAGCAGTACTTC	CAWTLGPYEQYF
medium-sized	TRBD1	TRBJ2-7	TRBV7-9	TGTGCCAGCAGCCCCGACAGGGTGACCTACGAGCAGTACTTC	CASSPDRVTYEQYF